The 24 T cell receptor beta chains given below trace back to one sample, sequenced in a study of blood T cells in healthy people across ages. The authors ran a second PCR of about 6 to 11 cycles using a sample-barcoded 5' primer and a J-beta primer mix. In TCRdb, the 5' RACE reads were re-called with MiXCR into one record per CDR3 protein. The sample contains about 620,000 distinct CDR3 sequences, 21% of which appear only once. The sequenced material came from blood. These TCRs come from a man aged 65 to 79 in good health.

This clonotype has just a few counts. This chain joins TRBV27 and TRBJ2-7; 8 nucleotides match TRBD1. V lost 6 bases, J lost 5 bases, and 21 bases stayed unmatched. The CDR3 has 18 residues. Germline CDR1 MNHEY, CDR2 SMNVEV (reference sequence). DNA of the CDR3: TGTGCCAGCAGCCCACCCCTGGCCAGACAGGGGAATTTACACGAGCAGTACTTC. Translating gives CASSPPLARQGNLHEQYF.

This clonotype showed up just a few times. The J gene is TRBJ2-1, the V gene TRBV27, with D tentatively TRBD1 (6 bases). CDR3 length: 17 residues. V lost 2 bases, J lost 10 bases, and 24 bases lay in between. In germline, CDR1 is MNHEY, CDR2 SMNVEV (reference sequence). The DNA of the CDR3 is TGTGCCAGCAGTTTAACCCCCCGCTTTGGCAGAGGGGGAGAGCAGTTCTTC. Translating gives CASSLTPRFGRGGEQFF.

This clonotype was picked up a small number of times. The V gene is TRBV28, the J gene TRBJ2-1; TRBD2 matches at 10 bases. J lost 4 bases, V lost 6 bases, and 9 bases had no gene match. Germline values: CDR1 MDHEN, CDR2 SYDVKM. This CDR3 region has 16 residues. The CDR3 DNA reads TGTGCCAGCAGCCGGGCCGGGACTAGCGTATACAATGAGCAGTTCTTC. Protein product: CASSRAGTSVYNEQFF.

The chain recombines TRBV5-1 with TRBJ1-6, with TRBD1 matching over 7 bases. From germline, CDR1 is SGHRS and CDR2 YFSETQ. Unmatched junction bases numbered 4, after V lost 2 bases and J lost 8 bases. The CDR3 extends over 14 amino acids. CDR3 nucleotide sequence: TGCGCCAGCAGCTTAACAGGGGTTGATTCACCCCTCCACTTT. Its protein is CASSLTGVDSPLHF. The whole variable domain, remainder taken from reference TRBV5-1 and TRBJ1-6, is KAGVTQTPRYLIKTRGQQVTLSCSPISGHRSVSWYQQTPGQGLQFLFEYFSETQRNKGNFPGRFSGRQFSNSRSEMNVSTLELGDSALYLCASSLTGVDSPLHFGNGTRLTVT.

The rearrangement joins TRBV5-1 to TRBJ2-7, with D tentatively TRBD1 (7 bases). Germline V lookup: CDR1 SGHRS, CDR2 YFSETQ. The CDR3 loop spans 14 amino acids. Trimming cost V 0 bases and J 6 bases, with 13 bases left between them. This CDR3 is CASSLVEGALEQYF. The CDR3 bases are TGCGCCAGCAGCTTGGTGGAGGGGGCCCTCGAGCAGTACTTC.

Concerning this clonotype: This clone may be a read error of a much larger clone one base away. The V call is TRBV20-1, the J call TRBJ2-7, with 8 bases fitting TRBD1. The CDR3 extends over 14 amino acids. J gave up 3 bases and V 6 bases, and 10 bases lay outside the gene matches. The germline CDR1 and CDR2 sequences are DFQATT and SNEGSKA (reference sequence). CDR3 loop: CSAGTGTGRYEQYF. The CDR3 nucleotides are TGCAGTGCCGGTACCGGGACAGGCCGCTACGAGCAGTACTTC.

V and J are TRBV18 and TRBJ1-4; D gene ambiguous. CDR1 and CDR2 from the germline V gene are KGHSH and LQKENI. The CDR3 has 14 residues. Trimming cost V 0 bases and J 14 bases, with 16 bases left between them. CDR3 bases: TGTGCCAGCTCACCACCTTCCGGCGAGGGTATGCTGTTTTTT. It translates to CASSPPSGEGMLFF.

The table lists this clonotype with many counts. The chain combines TRBV2 with TRBJ2-7; 11 nucleotides line up with TRBD2. Per germline, CDR1 SNHLY and CDR2 FYNNEI. The ends lost 4 bases at V and 1 base at J; junction bases unmatched: 3. This CDR3 comprises 15 residues. CDR3 residues: CASSGSGRVSYEQYF. Here the CDR3 DNA reads TGTGCCAGCAGTGGTAGCGGGAGGGTATCCTACGAGCAGTACTTC.

The chain couples TRBV18 to TRBJ2-7, with D unclear. Germline V gives CDR1 KGHSH, CDR2 LQKENI. The CDR3 loop spans 15 amino acids. Trimming removed 5 bases at V and 2 bases at J, with 16 bases between. In DNA, the CDR3 is TGTGCCAGCTCAGCCGTTGAAAGGGCGCCCTACGAGCAGTACTTC. Translating it yields CASSAVERAPYEQYF.

On this clonotype: An end of the junction differs from the germline gene, which may be a read error. This rearrangement joins TRBV7-7 to TRBJ2-3, with D possibly being TRBD2 (6 bases). This CDR3 spans 14 amino acids. Germline V gene sequence: CDR1 SSHAT, CDR2 FNYEAQ (reference sequence). The CDR3 coding sequence is TGTGCTAGCAGCTTACGCGGGAACACAGATACGCAGTATTTT. It yields the protein CASSLRGNTDTQYF.

This clonotype turned up a few times. This sequence joins TRBV20-1 and TRBJ1-2; 7 positions match TRBD1. V was clipped by 3 bases and J by 8 bases; unmatched bases: 6. CDR1 is DFQATT and CDR2 is SNEGSKA in the germline V gene (reference sequence). The CDR3 runs to 12 residues. Here the CDR3 DNA reads TGCAGTGCTAGTAGGCAGGGGGTAGGCTACACCTTC. This encodes CSASRQGVGYTF.

Notes on this clonotype: One end of the junction is discordant with germline, which a read error may explain. This chain uses TRBV20-1 with TRBJ2-5, with D possibly being TRBD1 (5 bases). Germline CDR1 reads DFQATT; CDR2 reads SNEGSKA (reference sequence). There are 12 residues in the CDR3. The CDR3, as DNA: TGCAGTTTTCCAGGGAACCAAGAGACCCGGTACTTC. Translation: CSFPGNQETRYF.

This chain connects TRBV7-3 to TRBJ2-7; the D gene is possibly TRBD1 (5 bases). CDR3 length: 13 amino acids. V dropped 5 bases and J dropped 7 bases, with 15 bases sitting between them. Germline values: CDR1 SGHTA, CDR2 FQGTGA. CDR3 amino acids: CASSPWQGGEQYF. The CDR3 DNA is TGTGCCAGCAGCCCCTGGCAGGGTGGGGAGCAGTACTTC.

The chain recombines TRBV27 with TRBJ1-5; 9 positions agree with TRBD1. Germline V gives CDR1 MNHEY, CDR2 SMNVEV (reference sequence). After removal of 6 bases from V and 5 bases from J, the junction contained 5 bases not matched to a gene. CDR3 length: 14 residues. CDR3 residues: CASRQQGADQPQHF. The CDR3, as DNA: TGTGCCAGCAGACAACAGGGGGCCGATCAGCCCCAGCATTTT.

The genes are TRBV6-1 and TRBJ1-5; 12 nucleotides line up with TRBD1. The CDR3 covers 16 residues. From germline, CDR1 is MNHNS and CDR2 SASEGT. J gave up 6 bases and V 4 bases, and 7 bases lay outside the gene matches. CDR3 residues: CASSVIGTGGGQPQHF. CDR3 nucleotides: TGTGCCAGCAGTGTTATTGGGACAGGGGGCGGTCAGCCCCAGCATTTT.

This clonotype was counted ten times or more. The chain employs TRBV5-4 and TRBJ1-4; the D is unclear. V lost 4 bases to trimming and J lost 8 bases, with 15 bases between them. Per the germline V gene, CDR1 is SGHNT and CDR2 is YYREEE (reference sequence). The CDR3 runs to 14 residues. CDR3 DNA: TGTGCCAGCAGCCCCGGGAGCTACGGGGAAAAACTGTTTTTT. It codes for CASSPGSYGEKLFF.

To note about this clonotype: A much larger clone differs by one base, so this may be a read error. This rearrangement joins TRBV6-5 to TRBJ2-5; 8 bases agree with TRBD1. The CDR3 runs to 14 residues. CDR1 MNHEY and CDR2 SVGAGI come from the germline V gene. Unmatched junction bases numbered 4, after V lost 6 bases and J lost 1 base. The CDR3 is CASSFTGGQETQYF. The CDR3 nucleotides are TGTGCCAGCAGCTTCACAGGGGGCCAAGAGACCCAGTACTTC.

This clonotype has only a few counts. The chain uses TRBV3-1 and TRBJ1-1; D unresolved. Trimming took 8 bases from V and 1 from J, leaving 8 bases between them. Germline CDR1 and CDR2: LGHDT and YNNKEL (reference sequence). The CDR3 runs 12 residues. CDR3 region: CASRNSNTEAFF. The CDR3 DNA is TGTGCCAGCCGGAATTCGAACACTGAAGCTTTCTTT.

The sample holds a few counts of this clonotype. CDR3 sequence reads: CSARDPVSYEKLFF. DNA of the CDR3: TGCAGTGCTAGAGATCCCGTTTCCTATGAAAAACTGTTTTTT. The chain has TRBV20-1 and TRBJ1-4; D ambiguous. This CDR3 comprises 14 residues. Looked up from germline, CDR1 is DFQATT and CDR2 is SNEGSKA (reference sequence). V lost 0 bases and J lost 6, with 11 bases in between.

In its sample, this clonotype was seen a few times. The chain has TRBV12-3 or TRBV12-4 and TRBJ2-5, with TRBD1 as a possible D gene (6 bases). There are 14 residues in the CDR3. V was pared by 8 bases and J by 5 bases, with 18 bases between. CDR3 nucleotides: TGTGCCAGCCTATCCCTGGCAGGGGAGGAGACCCAGTACTTC. Amino acid sequence: CASLSLAGEETQYF.

This clonotype was picked up a small number of times. The V call is TRBV3-1, the J call TRBJ1-1, with D uncertain. Germline values: CDR1 LGHDT, CDR2 YNNKEL (reference sequence). Trimming shortened V by 2 bases and J by 5 bases, and 12 bases separated the two germline ends. The length of the CDR3 is 14 residues. The CDR3 protein is CASSQSARGTEAFF. CDR3 DNA: TGTGCCAGCAGCCAAAGCGCTCGGGGTACTGAAGCTTTCTTT.

CDR3 region: CSARDSGGRQSTF. CDR3 nucleotide sequence: TGCAGTGCTAGAGATAGCGGGGGGCGACAATCCACCTTC. The chain carries TRBV20-1 and TRBJ1-2; D is possibly TRBD1 (6 bases). Germline CDR1 DFQATT, CDR2 SNEGSKA (reference sequence). Trimming stripped 0 bases from V and 13 bases from J, with 18 bases between. The CDR3 sequence is 13 residues long.

This clonotype was recorded once. The V gene is TRBV6-5, the J gene TRBJ2-4, with D possibly matching TRBD2 (6 bases). From germline, CDR1 is MNHEY and CDR2 SVGAGI. V shed 5 bases and J shed 5 bases, with 16 bases lying between them. The CDR3 has 15 residues. Written as DNA, the CDR3 is TGTGCCAGCAGTCCCGGACTGGGAGGTCAAAACATTCAGTACTTC. Its protein product is CASSPGLGGQNIQYF.

The V call is TRBV9, the J call TRBJ2-7, with D uncertain. The DNA end favors TRBJ2-5, so the J call may be wrong. The CDR3 contains 14 residues. Germline CDR1 reads SGDLS; CDR2 reads YYNGEE. CDR3 region: CASSVEVGRETQYF. CDR3 sequence (DNA): TGTGCCAGCAGCGTAGAGGTGGGCCGAGAGACCCAGTACTTC.